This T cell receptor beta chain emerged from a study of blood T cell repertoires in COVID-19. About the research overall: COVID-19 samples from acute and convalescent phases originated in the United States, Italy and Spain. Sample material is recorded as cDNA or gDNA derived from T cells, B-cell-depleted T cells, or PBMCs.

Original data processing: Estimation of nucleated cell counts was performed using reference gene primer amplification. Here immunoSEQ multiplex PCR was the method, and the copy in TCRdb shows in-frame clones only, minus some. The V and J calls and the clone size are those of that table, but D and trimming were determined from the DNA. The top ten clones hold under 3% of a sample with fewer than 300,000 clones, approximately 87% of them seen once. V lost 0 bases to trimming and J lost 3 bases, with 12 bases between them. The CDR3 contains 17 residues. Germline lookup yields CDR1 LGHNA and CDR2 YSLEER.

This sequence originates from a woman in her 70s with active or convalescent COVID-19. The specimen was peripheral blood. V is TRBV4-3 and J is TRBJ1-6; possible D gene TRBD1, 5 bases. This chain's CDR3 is CASSQDIGGNYNSPLHF. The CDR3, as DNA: TGCGCCAGCAGCCAAGATATCGGGGGAAACTATAATTCACCCCTCCACTTT.